The clone carrying this T cell receptor (beta chain) was picked up a small number of times. This entry is derived from a study of blood T cell repertoires in COVID-19. Study context: The origin of the acute and convalescent COVID-19 samples was the United States, Italy and Spain. PBMCs, B-cell-depleted T cells, or T cells provided the cDNA or gDNA that made up the material.

How the authors handled the data: Amplification with reference gene primers provided the estimates of nucleated cell counts. Here immunoSEQ multiplex PCR was the method, and the copy in TCRdb shows in-frame clones only, minus some. The DNA gave D and trimming, while V, J and clone size come from that table. The sample records 130,000 to 150,000 clones, about four fifths being singletons. The CDR3 spans 14 residues. V was shortened by 0 bases and J by 8 bases, with 12 bases between the two germline ends. The germline gives CDR1 SGHRS, CDR2 YFSETQ. The J gene is TRBJ1-5, the V gene TRBV5-1; perhaps TRBD1 as D (5 bases). The source of this sequence is a human donor in a cohort sampled during active COVID-19. The specimen sequenced was peripheral blood. In DNA form, the CDR3 reads TGCGCCAGCAGCTTGGGGGGCCATGGGGAGCCCCAGCATTTT. It specifies CASSLGGHGEPQHF.